In its sample, the clone carrying this TCR beta chain was seen a few times. The entry originates in a study of patients and donors after allogeneic stem cell transplantation. Deletions cut 1 base from V and 5 bases from J, with 18 bases between. CDR3 length: 17 amino acids. TCRdb processed the RT-PCR reads anew with MiXCR; each CDR3 protein has one entry. Among about a million distinct CDR3 sequences listed, more than 15% were seen once. This sequence was found in a human donor who was either an allogeneic HSCT recipient or a stem cell or donor lymphocyte infusion donor (not recorded which). It is not recorded whose cells these are; they may come from a transplant donor. Sequences were obtained from blood, either unsorted or a sorted T cell fraction (not recorded which). The rearrangement joins TRBV12-3 or TRBV12-4 to TRBJ1-5, with D maybe TRBD1 (6 bases). The CDR3 DNA reads TGTGCCAGCAGTTTAGTAGGCCCGAGGGGGTTCGATCAGCCCCAGCATTTT. Protein product: CASSLVGPRGFDQPQHF.